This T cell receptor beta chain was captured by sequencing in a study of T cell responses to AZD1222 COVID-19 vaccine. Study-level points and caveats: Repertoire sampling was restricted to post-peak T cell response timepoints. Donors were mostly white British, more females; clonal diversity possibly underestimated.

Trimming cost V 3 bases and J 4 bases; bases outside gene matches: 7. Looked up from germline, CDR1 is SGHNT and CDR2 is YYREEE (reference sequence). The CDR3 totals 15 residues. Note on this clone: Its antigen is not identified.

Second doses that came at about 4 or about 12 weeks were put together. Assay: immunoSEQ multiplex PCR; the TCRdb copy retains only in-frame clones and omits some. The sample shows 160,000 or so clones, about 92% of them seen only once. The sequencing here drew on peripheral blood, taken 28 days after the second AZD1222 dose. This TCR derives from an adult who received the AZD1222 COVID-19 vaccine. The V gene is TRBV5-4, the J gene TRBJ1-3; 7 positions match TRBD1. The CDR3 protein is CASSSAQGGGNTIYF. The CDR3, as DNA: TGTGCCAGCAGCTCGGCCCAGGGGGGAGGAAACACCATATATTTT.